The sequence of this TCR beta chain was determined in a study of CD8+ T cells in alopecia areata. Study background: Treated individuals took tofacitinib by mouth, 5 to 10 mg twice daily.

Comment on this clone: What it binds is unknown.

Extraction of RNA preceded its reverse transcription into cDNA, which served as the sequencing template. Only in-frame clones appear in the TCRdb table, and some are missing; sequencing was by immunoSEQ multiplex PCR. The top ten clones hold 0.69% of a sample with about 190,000 clones, 50% to 60% of them seen once. The treatment is: oral pan-JAK inhibitor, 5-10 mg twice daily. The CDR3 has 14 residues. The germline CDR1 and CDR2 sequences are SGHRS and YFSETQ. V lost 0 bases and J 5 bases, leaving 10 bases between the germline ends. General study points: Higher clonality was seen in lesional scalp than in normal scalp, especially in alopecia totalis/universalis. It was less clear whether patients shared TCRs than it was in mice, possibly because of HLA. Significant decreases in scalp clonality and expanded CD8+ clones followed tofacitinib treatment.

The sequence was collected from a human donor with alopecia areata. V gene TRBV5-1 combines with J gene TRBJ2-3; D remains ambiguous. The sample consisted of CD4+ T cells sorted from blood, taken at week 4, from a patient treated with tofacitinib. CDR3 in DNA: TGCGCCAGCAGCTTGGAGGACGCCGGAGATACGCAGTATTTT. This sequence encodes CASSLEDAGDTQYF.